Listed below are T cell receptor beta chains from one sample, sequenced in a study of T cells in Graves' hyperthyroidism and ophthalmopathy. TCRdb reprocessed the multiplex PCR reads via MiXCR and lists one record per CDR3 protein. Of hundreds of thousands of distinct CDR3 sequences listed, roughly 15% are singletons. Sequenced input: blood. These receptors all stem from a woman between 50 and 59 years old with Graves' ophthalmopathy. Each CDR3 is given with its conserved first and last residue. A D gene is named only where the DNA matches it firmly. A clone size is listed for some rows: how often the clone was seen (once, few, many), or a class if it is expanded.

V gene	clone size	J gene	D gene	CDR3 protein	CDR3 DNA
TRBV15	-	TRBJ2-5	TRBD2	CATSREAGGYGETQYF	TGTGCCACCAGCAGAGAAGCGGGAGGGTACGGAGAGACCCAGTACTTC
TRBV5-1	-	TRBJ1-3	-	CASSLEGGRKISGNTIYF	TGCGCCAGCAGCTTGGAGGGTGGCCGGAAAATCTCTGGAAACACCATATATTTT
TRBV18	few	TRBJ1-5	-	CASSPPFRGRRNQPQHF	TGTGCCAGCTCACCACCGTTCAGGGGAAGACGCAATCAGCCCCAGCATTTT
TRBV4-3	many	TRBJ1-1	-	CASSQEENTEAFF	TGCGCCAGCAGCCAAGAGGAGAACACTGAAGCTTTCTTT
TRBV12-3/TRBV12-4	many	TRBJ1-2	TRBD1	CASSQTGAQYGYTF	TGTGCCAGCAGTCAAACAGGGGCCCAATATGGCTACACCTTC
TRBV6-1	-	TRBJ1-2	-	CASSEVVQDYGYTF	TGTGCCAGCAGTGAAGTGGTACAGGACTATGGCTACACCTTC
TRBV20-1	many	TRBJ1-1	-	CSARDVRSPTEAFF	TGCAGTGCTAGAGATGTTCGGTCGCCTACTGAAGCTTTCTTT
TRBV29-1	few	TRBJ2-7	TRBD2	CSVAGTSGTDYEQYF	TGCAGCGTCGCCGGGACTAGCGGGACTGACTACGAGCAGTACTTC
TRBV20-1	few	TRBJ2-2	TRBD2	CSAPGLVGTGELFF	TGCAGTGCTCCTGGACTAGTGGGGACCGGGGAGCTGTTTTTT
TRBV15	few	TRBJ2-1	-	CATSWVLDEQFF	TGTGCCACCAGCTGGGTACTCGATGAGCAGTTCTTC
TRBV7-3	many	TRBJ2-1	-	CASSLSGGGDEQFF	TGTGCCAGCAGCTTATCAGGGGGGGGGGATGAGCAGTTCTTC
TRBV27	few	TRBJ1-6	-	CASSLILHGSTNSPLHF	TGTGCCAGCAGTTTAATCCTCCACGGGTCGACAAATTCACCCCTCCACTTT
TRBV12-5	many	TRBJ2-1	-	CASGFKRNEQFF	TGTGCTAGTGGTTTTAAGCGCAATGAGCAGTTCTTC
TRBV20-1	many	TRBJ2-5	TRBD2	CSAHPGTKETQYF	TGCAGTGCCCATCCCGGGACTAAAGAGACCCAGTACTTC
TRBV5-1	few	TRBJ2-3	TRBD2	CASRRDYTDTQYF	TGCGCCAGCAGACGGGACTACACAGATACGCAGTATTTT
TRBV30	few	TRBJ1-4	-	CAWGAPGRDEKLFF	TGTGCCTGGGGGGCCCCAGGGAGGGATGAAAAACTGTTTTTT
TRBV10-2	many	TRBJ2-3	TRBD2	CASSIGLAGSTDTQYF	TGCGCCAGCAGTATCGGACTAGCGGGGTCCACAGATACGCAGTATTTT
TRBV5-8	many	TRBJ2-5	-	CASSGDWGQETQYF	TGTGCCAGCAGTGGGGACTGGGGGCAAGAGACCCAGTACTTC
TRBV7-9	-	TRBJ2-1	TRBD2	CASSLGLAGWQFF	TGTGCCAGCAGCTTGGGACTAGCGGGGTGGCAGTTCTTC
TRBV28	many	TRBJ2-2	TRBD2	CASTLGGTANTGELFF	TGTGCCAGCACCCTCGGGGGGACCGCGAACACCGGGGAGCTGTTTTTT
TRBV3-1	many	TRBJ2-1	TRBD2	CASSHLGSGRASGEQFF	TGTGCCAGCAGCCATTTGGGGAGCGGGAGGGCTAGTGGTGAGCAGTTCTTC
TRBV4-1	-	TRBJ2-2	TRBD2	CASSFGGTIDTGELFF	TGTGCCAGCAGCTTTGGCGGGACTATAGACACCGGGGAGCTGTTTTTT
TRBV12-3/TRBV12-4	many	TRBJ2-7	-	CASSFFSGTYEQYF	TGTGCCAGCAGTTTCTTTTCAGGGACCTACGAGCAGTACTTC
TRBV10-2	-	TRBJ1-5	-	CASSVRINQPQHF	TGCGCCAGCAGTGTCAGGATTAATCAGCCCCAGCATTTT
TRBV11-3	many	TRBJ2-5	-	CASSLGGQRSNQETQYF	TGTGCCAGCAGCTTAGGTGGCCAGCGGAGCAACCAAGAGACCCAGTACTTC
TRBV13	few	TRBJ1-5	TRBD1	CASSLGKGALQPQHF	TGTGCCAGCAGCTTAGGCAAGGGGGCATTACAGCCCCAGCATTTT
TRBV10-3	many	TRBJ2-5	TRBD1	CAISPGQDRETQYF	TGTGCCATCTCTCCCGGACAGGATCGAGAGACCCAGTACTTC
TRBV5-1	few	TRBJ2-7	TRBD1	CASSLELGQGSYEQYF	TGCGCCAGCAGCTTGGAACTGGGACAGGGCTCCTACGAGCAGTACTTC
TRBV5-8	many	TRBJ2-1	TRBD1	CASSPPGTGEYNEQFF	TGTGCCAGCAGCCCACCCGGGACAGGGGAATACAATGAGCAGTTCTTC
TRBV6-5	few	TRBJ2-1	TRBD2	CASSYVGLADNNEQFF	TGTGCCAGCAGTTACGTCGGTCTAGCGGATAACAATGAGCAGTTCTTC
TRBV4-3	-	TRBJ2-3	-	CASSQGPGGQYF	TGCGCCAGCAGCCAAGGTCCCGGGGGGCAGTATTTT
TRBV5-1	many	TRBJ2-1	-	CASSLWTADNEQFF	TGCGCCAGCAGCTTATGGACAGCCGACAATGAGCAGTTCTTC
TRBV12-3/TRBV12-4	many	TRBJ1-5	-	CASSHSGGFGQPQHF	TGTGCCAGCAGTCACTCGGGAGGGTTTGGGCAGCCCCAGCATTTT
TRBV15	few	TRBJ2-7	TRBD2	CATSRDGVGGSEQYF	TGTGCCACCAGCAGAGATGGAGTGGGCGGGAGCGAGCAGTACTTC
TRBV12-3/TRBV12-4	many	TRBJ1-2	-	CASTSWAGMIYGYTF	TGTGCCAGCACCTCCTGGGCAGGGATGATCTATGGCTACACCTTC
TRBV27	many	TRBJ1-1	-	CASSPAGKNTEAFF	TGTGCCAGCAGTCCGGCCGGGAAGAACACTGAAGCTTTCTTT
TRBV6-2/TRBV6-3	-	TRBJ2-1	-	CASSYRDPYNEQFF	TGTGCCAGCAGTTACCGGGACCCCTACAATGAGCAGTTCTTC
TRBV6-5	many	TRBJ2-2	-	CASSYGGSLNTGELFF	TGTGCCAGCAGTTACGGTGGCAGCCTGAACACCGGGGAGCTGTTTTTT
TRBV6-1	many	TRBJ2-1	TRBD1	CASSVRGYNEQFF	TGTGCCAGCAGTGTCAGGGGGTACAATGAGCAGTTCTTC